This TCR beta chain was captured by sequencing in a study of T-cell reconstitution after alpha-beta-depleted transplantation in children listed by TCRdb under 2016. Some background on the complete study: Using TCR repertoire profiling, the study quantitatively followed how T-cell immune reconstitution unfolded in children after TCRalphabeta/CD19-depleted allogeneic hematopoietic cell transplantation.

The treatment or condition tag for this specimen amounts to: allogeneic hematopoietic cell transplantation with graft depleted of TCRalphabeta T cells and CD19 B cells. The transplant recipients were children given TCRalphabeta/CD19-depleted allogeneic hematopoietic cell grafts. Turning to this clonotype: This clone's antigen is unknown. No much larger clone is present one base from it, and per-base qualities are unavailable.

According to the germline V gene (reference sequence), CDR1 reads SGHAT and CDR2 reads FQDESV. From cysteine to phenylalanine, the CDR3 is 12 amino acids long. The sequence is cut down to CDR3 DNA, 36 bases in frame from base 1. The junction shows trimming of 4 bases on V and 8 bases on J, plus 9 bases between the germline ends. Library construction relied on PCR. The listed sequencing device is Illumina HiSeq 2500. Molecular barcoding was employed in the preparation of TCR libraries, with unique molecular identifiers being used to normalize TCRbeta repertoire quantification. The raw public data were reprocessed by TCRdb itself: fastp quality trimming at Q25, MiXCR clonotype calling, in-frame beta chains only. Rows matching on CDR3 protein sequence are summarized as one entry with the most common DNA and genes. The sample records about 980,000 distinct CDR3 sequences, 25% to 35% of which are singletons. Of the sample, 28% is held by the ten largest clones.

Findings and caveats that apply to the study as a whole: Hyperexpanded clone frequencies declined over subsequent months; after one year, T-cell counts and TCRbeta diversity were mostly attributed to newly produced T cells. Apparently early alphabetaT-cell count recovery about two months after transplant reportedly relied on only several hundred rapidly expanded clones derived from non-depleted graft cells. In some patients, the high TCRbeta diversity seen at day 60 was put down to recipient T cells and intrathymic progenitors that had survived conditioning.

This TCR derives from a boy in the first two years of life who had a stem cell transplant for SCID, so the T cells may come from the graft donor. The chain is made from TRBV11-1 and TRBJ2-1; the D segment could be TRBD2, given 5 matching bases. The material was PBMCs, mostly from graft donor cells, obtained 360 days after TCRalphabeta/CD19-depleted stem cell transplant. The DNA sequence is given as TGTGCCAGCAGCTCTAGCTGGGATGAGCAGTTCTTC. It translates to CASSSSWDEQFF.